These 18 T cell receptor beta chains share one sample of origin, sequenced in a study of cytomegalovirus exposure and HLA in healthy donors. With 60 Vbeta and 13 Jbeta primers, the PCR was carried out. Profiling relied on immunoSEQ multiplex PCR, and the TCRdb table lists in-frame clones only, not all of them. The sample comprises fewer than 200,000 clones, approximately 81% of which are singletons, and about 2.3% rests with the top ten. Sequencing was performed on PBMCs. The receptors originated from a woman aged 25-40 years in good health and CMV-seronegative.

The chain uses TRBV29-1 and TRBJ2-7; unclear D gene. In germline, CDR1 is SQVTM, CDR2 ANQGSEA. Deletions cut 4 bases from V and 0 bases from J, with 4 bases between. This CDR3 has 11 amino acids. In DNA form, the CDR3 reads TGCAGCGTTGTTTACTCCTACGAGCAGTACTTC. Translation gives CSVVYSYEQYF.

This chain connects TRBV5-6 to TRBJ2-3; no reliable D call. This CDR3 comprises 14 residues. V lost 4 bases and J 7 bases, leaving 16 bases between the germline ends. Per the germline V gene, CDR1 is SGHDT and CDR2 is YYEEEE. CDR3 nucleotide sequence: TGTGCCAGCAGCCCCTCCCAGGCTGTTTATACGCAGTATTTT. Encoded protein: CASSPSQAVYTQYF.

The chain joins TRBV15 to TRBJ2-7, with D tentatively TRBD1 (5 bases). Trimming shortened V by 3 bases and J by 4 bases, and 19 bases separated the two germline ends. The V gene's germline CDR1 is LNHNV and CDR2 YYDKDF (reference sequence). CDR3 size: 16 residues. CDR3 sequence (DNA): TGTGCCACCAGCAGCAATCGGAGATGGGGCGGTTACGAGCAGTACTTC. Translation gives CATSSNRRWGGYEQYF.

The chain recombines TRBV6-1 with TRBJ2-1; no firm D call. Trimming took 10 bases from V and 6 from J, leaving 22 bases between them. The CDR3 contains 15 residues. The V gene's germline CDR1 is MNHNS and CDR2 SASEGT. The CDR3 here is CAIPRSGNWVNEQFF. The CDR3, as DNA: TGTGCCATCCCGAGATCAGGTAACTGGGTCAATGAGCAGTTCTTC.

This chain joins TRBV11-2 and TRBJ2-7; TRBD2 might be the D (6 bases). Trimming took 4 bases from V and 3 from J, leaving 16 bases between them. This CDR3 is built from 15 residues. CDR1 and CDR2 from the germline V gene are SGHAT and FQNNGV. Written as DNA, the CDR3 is TGTGCCAGCAGCTCCCCTGAACTAGCCGACTACGAGCAGTACTTC. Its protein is CASSSPELADYEQYF.

CDR3 protein: CASSNGGGATYEQYF. CDR3 coding DNA: TGCGCCAGCAGCAACGGAGGGGGGGCCACCTACGAGCAGTACTTC. The chain joins TRBV5-1 to TRBJ2-7, with D perhaps TRBD2 (7 bases). The V gene's germline CDR1 is SGHRS and CDR2 YFSETQ. V shed 4 bases and J shed 2 bases, with 16 bases lying between them. This CDR3 contains 15 residues. Based on the CDR3 plus reference TRBV5-1 and TRBJ2-7, the full variable domain is KAGVTQTPRYLIKTRGQQVTLSCSPISGHRSVSWYQQTPGQGLQFLFEYFSETQRNKGNFPGRFSGRQFSNSRSEMNVSTLELGDSALYLCASSNGGGATYEQYFGPGTRLTVT.

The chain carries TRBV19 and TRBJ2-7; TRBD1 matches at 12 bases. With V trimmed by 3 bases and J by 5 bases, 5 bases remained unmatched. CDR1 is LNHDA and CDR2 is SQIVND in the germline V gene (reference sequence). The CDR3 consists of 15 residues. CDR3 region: CASSIGTGGIDEQYF. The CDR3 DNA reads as TGTGCCAGTAGTATTGGGACAGGGGGCATAGACGAGCAGTACTTC.

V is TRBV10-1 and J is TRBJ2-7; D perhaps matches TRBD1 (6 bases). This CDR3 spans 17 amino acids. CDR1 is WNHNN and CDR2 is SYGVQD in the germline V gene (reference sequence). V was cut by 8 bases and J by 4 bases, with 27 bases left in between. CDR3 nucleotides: TGCGCCAGCTGGTGCAGGGGATGGTGGGGGAGAGCTTACGAGCAGTACTTC. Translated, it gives CASWCRGWWGRAYEQYF.

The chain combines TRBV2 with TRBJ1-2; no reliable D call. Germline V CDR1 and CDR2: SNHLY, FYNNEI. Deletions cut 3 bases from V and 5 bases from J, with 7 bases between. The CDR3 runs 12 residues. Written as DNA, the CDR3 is TGTGCCAGCAGTGATCTGCGTTATGGCTACACCTTC. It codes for CASSDLRYGYTF.

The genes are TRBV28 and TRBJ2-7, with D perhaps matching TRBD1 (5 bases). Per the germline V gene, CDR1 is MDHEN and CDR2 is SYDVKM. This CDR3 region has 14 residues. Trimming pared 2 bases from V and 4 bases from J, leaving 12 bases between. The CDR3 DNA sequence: TGTGCCAGCAGTTTACGCAGGGCAGGGTACGAGCAGTACTTC. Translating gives CASSLRRAGYEQYF.

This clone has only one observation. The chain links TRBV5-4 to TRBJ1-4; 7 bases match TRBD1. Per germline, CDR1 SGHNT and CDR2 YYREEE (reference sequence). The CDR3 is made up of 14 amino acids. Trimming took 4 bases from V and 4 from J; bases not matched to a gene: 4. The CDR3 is CASSQTGNNEKLFF. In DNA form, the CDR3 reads TGTGCCAGCAGCCAGACAGGGAATAATGAAAAACTGTTTTTT.

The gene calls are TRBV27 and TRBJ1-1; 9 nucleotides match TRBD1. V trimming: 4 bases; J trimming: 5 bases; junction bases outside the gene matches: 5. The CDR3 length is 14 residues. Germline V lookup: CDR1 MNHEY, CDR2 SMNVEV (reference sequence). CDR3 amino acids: CASSSGQGITEAFF. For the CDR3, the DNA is TGTGCCAGCAGTTCGGGACAGGGAATAACTGAAGCTTTCTTT.

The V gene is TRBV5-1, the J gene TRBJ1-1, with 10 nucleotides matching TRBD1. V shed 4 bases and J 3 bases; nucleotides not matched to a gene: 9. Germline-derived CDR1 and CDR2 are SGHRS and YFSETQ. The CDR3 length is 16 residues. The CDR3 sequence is CASSPLGTGADTEAFF. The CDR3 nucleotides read TGCGCCAGCAGCCCCCTCGGGACAGGGGCGGACACTGAAGCTTTCTTT.

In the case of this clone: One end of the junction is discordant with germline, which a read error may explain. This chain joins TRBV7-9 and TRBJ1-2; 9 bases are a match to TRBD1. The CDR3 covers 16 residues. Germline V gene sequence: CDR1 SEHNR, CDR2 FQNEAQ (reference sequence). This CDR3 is CSSSFWHRGPSYGYTF. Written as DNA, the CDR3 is TGTTCCAGCAGCTTTTGGCACAGGGGGCCTAGCTATGGCTACACCTTC.

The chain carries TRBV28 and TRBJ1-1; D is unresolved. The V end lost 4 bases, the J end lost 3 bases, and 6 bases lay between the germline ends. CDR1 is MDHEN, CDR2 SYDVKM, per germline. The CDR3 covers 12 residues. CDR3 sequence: CASSSSDTEAFF. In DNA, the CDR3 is TGTGCCAGCAGTTCCAGTGACACTGAAGCTTTCTTT. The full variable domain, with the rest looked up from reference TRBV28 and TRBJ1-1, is DVKVTQSSRYLVKRTGEKVFLECVQDMDHENMFWYRQDPGLGLRLIYFSYDVKMKEKGDIPEGYSVSREKKERFSLILESASTNQTSMYLCASSSSDTEAFFGQGTRLTVV.

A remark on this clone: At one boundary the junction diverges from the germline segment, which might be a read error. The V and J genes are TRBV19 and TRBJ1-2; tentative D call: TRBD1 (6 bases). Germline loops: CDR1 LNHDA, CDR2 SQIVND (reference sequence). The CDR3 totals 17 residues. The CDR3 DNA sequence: TGTGCCAGTAGTATAGTTCCGGACAGCACCAACCTTTATGGCTGCACCTTC. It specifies CASSIVPDSTNLYGCTF.

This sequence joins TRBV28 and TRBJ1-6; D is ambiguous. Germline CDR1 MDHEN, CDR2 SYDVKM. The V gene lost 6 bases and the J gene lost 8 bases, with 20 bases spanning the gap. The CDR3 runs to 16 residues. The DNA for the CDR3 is TGTGCCAGCAGCTTGGACCCCGGACGGGAAGATTCACCCCTCCACTTT. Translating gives CASSLDPGREDSPLHF.

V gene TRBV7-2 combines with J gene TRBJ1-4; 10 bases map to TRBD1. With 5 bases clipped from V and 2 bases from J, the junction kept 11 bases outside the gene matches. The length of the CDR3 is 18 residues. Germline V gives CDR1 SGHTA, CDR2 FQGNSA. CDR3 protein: CASSPQTGGFWTNEKLFF. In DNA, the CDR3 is TGTGCCAGCAGCCCTCAGACAGGGGGCTTTTGGACTAATGAAAAACTGTTTTTT.